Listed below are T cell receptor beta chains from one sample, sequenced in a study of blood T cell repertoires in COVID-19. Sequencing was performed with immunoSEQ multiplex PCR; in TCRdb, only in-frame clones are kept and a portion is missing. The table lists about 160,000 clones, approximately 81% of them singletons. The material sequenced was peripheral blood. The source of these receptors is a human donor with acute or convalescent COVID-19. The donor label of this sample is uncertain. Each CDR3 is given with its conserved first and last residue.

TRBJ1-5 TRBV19 CASSISGGNGQPQHF
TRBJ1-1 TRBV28 CASRQEGNAHTEAFF
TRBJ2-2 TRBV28 CASGGHGGELFF
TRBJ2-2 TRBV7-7 CASSLPGLATGGELFF
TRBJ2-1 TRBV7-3 CASSLFGNEQFF
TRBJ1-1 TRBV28 CASSSVHGTGGLVNTEAFF
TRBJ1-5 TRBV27 CASSFSRGTNQPQHF
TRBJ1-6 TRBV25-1 CASSESTGWNSPLHF
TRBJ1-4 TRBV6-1 CASSEKKGATNEKLFF
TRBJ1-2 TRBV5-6 CASSLGQGVNYGYTF
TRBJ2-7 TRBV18 CASSIQSVSREQYF
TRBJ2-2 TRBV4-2 CASSQEGTDRNTGELFF
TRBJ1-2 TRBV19 CASSLAGATGYTF
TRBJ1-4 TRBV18 CASSSGQNEKLFF
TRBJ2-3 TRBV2 CASSPWTGTDTQYF
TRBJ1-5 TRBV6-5 CASTDGGQPQHF
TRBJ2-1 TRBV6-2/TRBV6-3 CASSYSPGRGGNEQFF
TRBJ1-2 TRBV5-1 CASSLQTGKSTSYGYTF
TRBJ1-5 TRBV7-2 CASSLQGQALGPQHF
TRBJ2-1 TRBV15 CATSRVLAVSYNEQFF
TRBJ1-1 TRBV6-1 CASSERLTKRDTEAFF
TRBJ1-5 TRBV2 CASTTGISNQPQHF
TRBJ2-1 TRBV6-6 CASSRGFPSSYNEQFF
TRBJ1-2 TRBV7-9 CASSSPRQGYGYTF
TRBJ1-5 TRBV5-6 CASSSDRVQPQHF
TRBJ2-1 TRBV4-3 CASSQETSGDNEQFF
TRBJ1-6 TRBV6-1 CASSEDRVYNSPLHF
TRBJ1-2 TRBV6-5 CASSYSGSYQGDGYTF
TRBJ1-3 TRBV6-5 CASSSRQVAGNTIYF
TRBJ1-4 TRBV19 CASSKRSTNEKLFF
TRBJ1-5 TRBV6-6 CASSYQTGANQPQHF
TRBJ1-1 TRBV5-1 CASSFRGHTEAFF
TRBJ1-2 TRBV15 CATSSTPAGGYTF
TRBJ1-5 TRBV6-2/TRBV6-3 CASSYTGTVSNQPQHF
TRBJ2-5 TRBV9 CASSVSNQRGQETQYF
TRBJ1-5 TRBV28 CASSSLGRYSNQPQHF
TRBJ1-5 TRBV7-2 CASSRTGVNQPQHF
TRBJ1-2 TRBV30 CAFTTGSGIYGYTF
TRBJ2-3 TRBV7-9 CASSFRRIQGDTQYF
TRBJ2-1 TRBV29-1 CSVAPGQASNEQFF